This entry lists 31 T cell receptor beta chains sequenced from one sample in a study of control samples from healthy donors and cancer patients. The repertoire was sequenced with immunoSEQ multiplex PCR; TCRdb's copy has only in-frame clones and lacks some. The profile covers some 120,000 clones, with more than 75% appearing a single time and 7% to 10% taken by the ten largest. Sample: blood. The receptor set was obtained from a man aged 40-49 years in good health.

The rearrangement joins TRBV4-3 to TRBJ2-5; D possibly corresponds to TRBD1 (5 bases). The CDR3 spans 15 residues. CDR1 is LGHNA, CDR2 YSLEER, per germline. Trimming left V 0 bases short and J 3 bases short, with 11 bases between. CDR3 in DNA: TGCGCCAGCAGCCAAGAACATCGCAGGGAAGAGACCCAGTACTTC. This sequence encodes CASSQEHRREETQYF.

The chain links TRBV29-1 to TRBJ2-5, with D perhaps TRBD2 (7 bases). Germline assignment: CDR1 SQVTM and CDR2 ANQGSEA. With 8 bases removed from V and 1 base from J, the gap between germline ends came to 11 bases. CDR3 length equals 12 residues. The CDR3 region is CSSRGAQETQYF. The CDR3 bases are TGCAGCAGCCGGGGGGCCCAAGAGACCCAGTACTTC.

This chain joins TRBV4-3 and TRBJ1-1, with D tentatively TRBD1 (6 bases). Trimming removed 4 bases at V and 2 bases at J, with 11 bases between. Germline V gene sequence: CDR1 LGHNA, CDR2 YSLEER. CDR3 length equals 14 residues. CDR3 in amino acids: CASSPRTDNTEAFF. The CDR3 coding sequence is TGCGCCAGCAGCCCCCGGACAGATAACACTGAAGCTTTCTTT.

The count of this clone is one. The CDR3 loop is CASSPGTLTDTQYF. In nucleotides, the CDR3 is TGCGCCAGCAGCCCCGGGACTCTAACAGATACGCAGTATTTT. This rearrangement joins TRBV5-1 to TRBJ2-3; maybe TRBD2 (6 bases). V was pared by 4 bases and J by 3 bases, with 12 bases between. The CDR3 runs to 14 residues. Germline V gives CDR1 SGHRS, CDR2 YFSETQ.

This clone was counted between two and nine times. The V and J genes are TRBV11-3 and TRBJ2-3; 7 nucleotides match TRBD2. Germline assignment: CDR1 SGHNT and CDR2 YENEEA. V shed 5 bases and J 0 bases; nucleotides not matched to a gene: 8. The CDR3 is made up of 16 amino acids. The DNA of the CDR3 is TGTGCCAGCAGCCGTAAAGCGGGGTCTAGCACAGATACGCAGTATTTT. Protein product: CASSRKAGSSTDTQYF.

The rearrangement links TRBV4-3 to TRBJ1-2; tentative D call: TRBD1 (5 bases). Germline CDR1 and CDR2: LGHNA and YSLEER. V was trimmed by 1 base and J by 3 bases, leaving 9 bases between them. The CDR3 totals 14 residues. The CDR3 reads CASSQVQGDYGYTF. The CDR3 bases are TGCGCCAGCAGCCAAGTTCAGGGAGACTATGGCTACACCTTC.

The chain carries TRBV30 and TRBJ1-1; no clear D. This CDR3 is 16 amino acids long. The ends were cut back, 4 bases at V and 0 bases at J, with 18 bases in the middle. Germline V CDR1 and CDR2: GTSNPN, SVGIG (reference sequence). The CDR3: CAWTGATRFLNTEAFF. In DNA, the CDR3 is TGTGCCTGGACCGGAGCAACTCGCTTCTTGAACACTGAAGCTTTCTTT. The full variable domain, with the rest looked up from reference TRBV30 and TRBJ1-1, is SQTIHQWPATLVQPVGSPLSLECTVEGTSNPNLYWYRQAAGRGLQLLFYSVGIGQISSEVPQNLSASRPQDRQFILSSKKLLLSDSGFYLCAWTGATRFLNTEAFFGQGTRLTVV.

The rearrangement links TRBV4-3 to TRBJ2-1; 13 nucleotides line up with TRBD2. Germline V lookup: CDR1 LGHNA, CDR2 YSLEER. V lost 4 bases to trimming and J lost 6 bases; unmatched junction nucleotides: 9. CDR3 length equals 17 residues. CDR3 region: CASSRGTSGDVSNEQFF. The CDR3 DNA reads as TGCGCCAGCAGCCGGGGGACTAGCGGGGACGTGAGCAATGAGCAGTTCTTC.

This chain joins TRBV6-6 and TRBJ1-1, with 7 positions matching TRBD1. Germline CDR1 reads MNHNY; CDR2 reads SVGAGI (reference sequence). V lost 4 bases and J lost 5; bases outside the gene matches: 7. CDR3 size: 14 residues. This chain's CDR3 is CASSSTGTGTEAFF. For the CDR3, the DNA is TGTGCCAGCAGTTCGACAGGGACGGGAACTGAAGCTTTCTTT.

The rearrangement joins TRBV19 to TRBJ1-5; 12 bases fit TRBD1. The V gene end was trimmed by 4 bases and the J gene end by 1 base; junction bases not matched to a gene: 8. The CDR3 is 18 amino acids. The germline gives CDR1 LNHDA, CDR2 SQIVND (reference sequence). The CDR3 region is CASSKWDRGLPSNQPQHF. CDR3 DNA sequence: TGTGCCAGTAGTAAATGGGACAGGGGGCTTCCAAGCAATCAGCCCCAGCATTTT.

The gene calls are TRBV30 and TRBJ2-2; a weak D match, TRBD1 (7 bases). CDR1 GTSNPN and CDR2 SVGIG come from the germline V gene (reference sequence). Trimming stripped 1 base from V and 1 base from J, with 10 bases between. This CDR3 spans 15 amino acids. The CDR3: CAWSGQGLNTGELFF. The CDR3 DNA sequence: TGTGCCTGGAGTGGACAGGGACTGAACACCGGGGAGCTGTTTTTT.

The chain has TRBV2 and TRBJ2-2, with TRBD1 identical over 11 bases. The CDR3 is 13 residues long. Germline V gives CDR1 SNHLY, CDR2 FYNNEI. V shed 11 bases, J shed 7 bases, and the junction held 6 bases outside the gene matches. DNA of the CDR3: TGTGCCGGGGGACAGGGGGAGAGCGGGGAGCTGTTTTTT. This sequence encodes CAGGQGESGELFF. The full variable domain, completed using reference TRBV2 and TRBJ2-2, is EPEVTQTPSHQVTQMGQEVILRCVPISNHLYFYWYRQILGQKVEFLVSFYNNEISEKSEIFDDQFSVERPDGSNFTLKIRSTKLEDSAMYFCAGGQGESGELFFGEGSRLTVL.

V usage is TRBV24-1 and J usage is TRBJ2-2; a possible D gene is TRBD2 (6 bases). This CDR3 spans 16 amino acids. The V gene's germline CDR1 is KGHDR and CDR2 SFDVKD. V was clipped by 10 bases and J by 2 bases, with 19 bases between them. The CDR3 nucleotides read TGTGCCACTAAAGAGGGGAGGCGAGTTAACACCGGGGAGCTGTTTTTT. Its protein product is CATKEGRRVNTGELFF.

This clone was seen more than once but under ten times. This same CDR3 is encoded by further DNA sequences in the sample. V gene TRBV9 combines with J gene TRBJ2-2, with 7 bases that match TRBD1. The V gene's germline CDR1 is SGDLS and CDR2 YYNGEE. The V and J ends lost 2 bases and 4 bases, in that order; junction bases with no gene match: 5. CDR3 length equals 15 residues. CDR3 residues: CASSVKGASTGELFF. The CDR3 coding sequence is TGTGCCAGCAGCGTCAAGGGGGCTAGCACCGGGGAGCTGTTTTTT.

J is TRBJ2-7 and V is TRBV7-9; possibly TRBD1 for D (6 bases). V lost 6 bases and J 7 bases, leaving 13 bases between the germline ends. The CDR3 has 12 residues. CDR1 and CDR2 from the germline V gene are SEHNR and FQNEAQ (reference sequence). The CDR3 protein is CASRPGAGEQYF. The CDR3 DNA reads TGTGCCAGCAGGCCAGGGGCCGGGGAGCAGTACTTC.

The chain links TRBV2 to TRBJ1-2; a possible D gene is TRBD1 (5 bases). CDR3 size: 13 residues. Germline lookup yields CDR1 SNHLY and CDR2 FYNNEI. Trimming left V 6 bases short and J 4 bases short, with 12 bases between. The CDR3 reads CASSLAQVYGYTF. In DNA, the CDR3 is TGTGCCAGCAGCCTGGCACAGGTCTATGGCTACACCTTC.

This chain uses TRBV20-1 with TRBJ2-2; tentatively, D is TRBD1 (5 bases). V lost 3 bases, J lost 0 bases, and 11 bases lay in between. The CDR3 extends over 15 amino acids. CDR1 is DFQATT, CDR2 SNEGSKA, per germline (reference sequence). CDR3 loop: CSASGQGANTGELFF. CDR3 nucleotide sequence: TGCAGTGCTAGTGGCCAGGGCGCGAACACCGGGGAGCTGTTTTTT.

The DNA for the CDR3 is TGCGCCAGCAGCTTGGATTTTTCCTCGAACACCGGGGAGCTGTTTTTT. It translates to CASSLDFSSNTGELFF. The chain recombines TRBV5-1 with TRBJ2-2; no clear D. The germline CDR1 and CDR2 sequences are SGHRS and YFSETQ. V lost 0 bases, J lost 0 bases, and 9 bases lay in between. CDR3 length: 16 residues. Looking up the rest from reference TRBV5-1 and TRBJ2-2 gives the full variable domain: KAGVTQTPRYLIKTRGQQVTLSCSPISGHRSVSWYQQTPGQGLQFLFEYFSETQRNKGNFPGRFSGRQFSNSRSEMNVSTLELGDSALYLCASSLDFSSNTGELFFGEGSRLTVL.

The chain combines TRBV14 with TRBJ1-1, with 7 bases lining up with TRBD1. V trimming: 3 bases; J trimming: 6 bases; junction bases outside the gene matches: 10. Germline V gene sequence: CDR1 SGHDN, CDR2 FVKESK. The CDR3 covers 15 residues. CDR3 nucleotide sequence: TGTGCCAGCAGCCATAGGACAGGCCCAAGGGCTGAAGCTTTCTTT. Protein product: CASSHRTGPRAEAFF. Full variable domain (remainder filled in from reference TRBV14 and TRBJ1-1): EAGVTQFPSHSVIEKGQTVTLRCDPISGHDNLYWYRRVMGKEIKFLLHFVKESKQDESGMPNNRFLAERTGGTYSTLKVQPAELEDSGVYFCASSHRTGPRAEAFFGQGTRLTVV.

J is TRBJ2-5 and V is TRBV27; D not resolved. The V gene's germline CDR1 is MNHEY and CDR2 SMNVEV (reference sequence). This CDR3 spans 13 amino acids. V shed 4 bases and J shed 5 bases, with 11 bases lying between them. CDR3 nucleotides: TGTGCCAGCAGTTCTCTGGATCGGGAGACCCAGTACTTC. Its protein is CASSSLDRETQYF.

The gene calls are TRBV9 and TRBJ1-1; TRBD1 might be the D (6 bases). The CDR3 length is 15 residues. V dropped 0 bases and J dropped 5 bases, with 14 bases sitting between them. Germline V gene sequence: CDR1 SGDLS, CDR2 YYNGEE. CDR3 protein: CASSVEGRGWTEAFF. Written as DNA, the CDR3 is TGTGCCAGCAGCGTAGAAGGGAGGGGGTGGACTGAAGCTTTCTTT.

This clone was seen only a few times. CDR3 sequence reads: CASSPGLAGGLYEQYF. CDR3 bases: TGTGCCAGCAGCCCTGGACTAGCGGGGGGCCTCTACGAGCAGTACTTC. This chain links TRBV9 with TRBJ2-7; 14 positions match TRBD2. The CDR3 is 16 residues long. In germline, CDR1 is SGDLS, CDR2 YYNGEE. V lost 4 bases and J lost 3; bases outside the gene matches: 6. Together with reference TRBV9 and TRBJ2-7, the CDR3 gives the full variable domain: DSGVTQTPKHLITATGQRVTLRCSPRSGDLSVYWYQQSLDQGLQFLIQYYNGEERAKGNILERFSAQQFPDLHSELNLSSLELGDSALYFCASSPGLAGGLYEQYFGPGTRLTVT.

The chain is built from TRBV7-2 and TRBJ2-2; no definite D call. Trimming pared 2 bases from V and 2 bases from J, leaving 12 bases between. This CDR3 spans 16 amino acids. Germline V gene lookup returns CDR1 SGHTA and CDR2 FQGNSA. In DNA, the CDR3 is TGTGCCAGCAGCTTAACGCAGACTTATAACACCGGGGAGCTGTTTTTT. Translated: CASSLTQTYNTGELFF.

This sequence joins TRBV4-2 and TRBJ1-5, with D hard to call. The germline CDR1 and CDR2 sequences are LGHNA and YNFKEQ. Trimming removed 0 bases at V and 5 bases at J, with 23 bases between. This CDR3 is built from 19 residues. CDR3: CASSQDSLLLPPEDQPQHF. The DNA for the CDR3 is TGTGCCAGCAGCCAAGATAGTCTTCTTCTCCCCCCAGAAGATCAGCCCCAGCATTTT.

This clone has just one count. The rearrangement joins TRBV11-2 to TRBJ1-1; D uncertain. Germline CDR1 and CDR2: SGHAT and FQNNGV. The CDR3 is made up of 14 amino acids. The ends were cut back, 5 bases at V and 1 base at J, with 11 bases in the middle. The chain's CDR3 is CASSGLTGNTEAFF. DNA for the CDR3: TGTGCCAGCAGCGGCTTGACTGGGAACACTGAAGCTTTCTTT.

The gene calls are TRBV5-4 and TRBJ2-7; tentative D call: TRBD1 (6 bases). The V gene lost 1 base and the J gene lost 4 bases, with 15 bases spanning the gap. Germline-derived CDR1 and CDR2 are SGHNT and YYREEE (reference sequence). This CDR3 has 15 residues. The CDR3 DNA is TGTGCCAGCAGCTTGTTTTCAGGGGCAGGGTACGAGCAGTACTTC. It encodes CASSLFSGAGYEQYF.

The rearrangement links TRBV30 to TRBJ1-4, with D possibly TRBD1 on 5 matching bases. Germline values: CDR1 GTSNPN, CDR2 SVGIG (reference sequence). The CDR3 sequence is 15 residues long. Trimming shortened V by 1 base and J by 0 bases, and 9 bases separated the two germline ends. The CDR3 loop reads CAWSGGSATNEKLFF. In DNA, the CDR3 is TGTGCCTGGAGTGGGGGGAGTGCAACTAATGAAAAACTGTTTTTT.

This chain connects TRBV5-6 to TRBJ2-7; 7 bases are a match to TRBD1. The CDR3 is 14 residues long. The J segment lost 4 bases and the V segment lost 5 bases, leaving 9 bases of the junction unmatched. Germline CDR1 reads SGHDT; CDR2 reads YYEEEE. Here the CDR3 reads CASSSGQEIYEQYF. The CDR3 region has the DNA TGTGCCAGCAGTTCTGGACAGGAGATATACGAGCAGTACTTC.

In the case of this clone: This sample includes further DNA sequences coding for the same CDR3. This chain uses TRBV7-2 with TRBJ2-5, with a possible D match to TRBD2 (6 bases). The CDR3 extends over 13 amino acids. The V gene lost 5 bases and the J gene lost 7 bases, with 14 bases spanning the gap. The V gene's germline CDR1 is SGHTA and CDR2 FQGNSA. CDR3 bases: TGTGCCAGCAGCCCAGGAGGGGACGGGACCCAGTACTTC. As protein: CASSPGGDGTQYF.

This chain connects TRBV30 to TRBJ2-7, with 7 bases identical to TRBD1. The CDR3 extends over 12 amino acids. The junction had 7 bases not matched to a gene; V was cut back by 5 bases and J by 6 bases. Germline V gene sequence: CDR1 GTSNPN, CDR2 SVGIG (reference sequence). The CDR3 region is CAWAGQVGEQYF. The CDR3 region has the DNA TGTGCCTGGGCTGGACAGGTGGGCGAGCAGTACTTC.

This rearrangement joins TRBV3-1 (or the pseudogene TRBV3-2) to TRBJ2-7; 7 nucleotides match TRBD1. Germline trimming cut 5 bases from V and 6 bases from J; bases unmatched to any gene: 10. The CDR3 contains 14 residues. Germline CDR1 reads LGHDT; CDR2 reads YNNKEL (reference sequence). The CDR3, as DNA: TGTGCCAGCAGCATCGACAGGGTCCTCTCCGAGCAGTACTTC. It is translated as CASSIDRVLSEQYF.